Below, one T cell receptor (beta chain) is given with its context. What it recognizes is unknown. Data came from immunoSEQ multiplex PCR; TCRdb stores just in-frame clones and leaves some out. In the table there are 150,000 or so clones, around 92% of which are singletons. These data are taken from a study of T cell responses to AZD1222 COVID-19 vaccine. The study's findings and limits: Spike-specific TCR depth and breadth grew after two AZD1222 doses. The number of AZD1222 recipients seropositive at baseline was only five or six. Most donors were white British and more were female, and clonal diversity was possibly underestimated. After the peak T cell response, and only then, were repertoires sampled.

The CDR3 is 13 residues long. Germline V CDR1 and CDR2: SQVTM, ANQGSEA. Trimming left V 4 bases short and J 5 bases short, with 14 bases between. This sequence originates from an adult who received the AZD1222 COVID-19 vaccine. The chain couples TRBV29-1 to TRBJ1-1; D is uncertain. The specimen comprised peripheral blood, sampled 28 days after the second AZD1222 dose. CDR3: CSVGPLVGTEAFF. The CDR3 coding sequence is TGCAGCGTTGGCCCCTTGGTTGGGACTGAAGCTTTCTTT.